The T cell receptor (beta chain) described here comes from a study of OX40 agonist ivuxolimab in advanced cancers. Study overall: Melanoma, hepatocellular carcinoma, head and neck or renal cell cancer occurred in dose-escalation patients. A male proportion of just over 80% was recorded, with mean age around 55 years and range roughly 20 to 90.

Sequencing was performed with immunoSEQ multiplex PCR; in TCRdb, only in-frame clones are kept and a portion is missing. Here the sample spans over 45,000 clones, more than 75% being singletons. Trimming took 6 bases from V and 2 from J; bases not matched to a gene: 14. The CDR3 has 18 residues. Germline loops: CDR1 LNHDA, CDR2 SQIVND (reference sequence). The sequence came from an adult with an advanced solid tumor such as melanoma, head and neck, liver or kidney cancer. The V call is TRBV19, the J call TRBJ2-3; 10 nucleotides agree with TRBD2. The material sequenced was CD4+ or CD8+ T cells sorted from blood, taken in a trial of the OX40 agonist ivuxolimab. CDR3 sequence reads: CASRPGETSGLYTDTQYF. The DNA for the CDR3 is TGTGCCAGTAGGCCAGGGGAGACTAGCGGGTTATACACAGATACGCAGTATTTT. The full variable domain, in which reference TRBV19 and TRBJ2-3 provide the parts outside the CDR3, is DGGITQSPKYLFRKEGQNVTLSCEQNLNHDAMYWYRQDPGQGLRLIYYSQIVNDFQKGDIAEGYSVSREKKESFPLTVTSAQKNPTAFYLCASRPGETSGLYTDTQYFGPGTRLTVL.